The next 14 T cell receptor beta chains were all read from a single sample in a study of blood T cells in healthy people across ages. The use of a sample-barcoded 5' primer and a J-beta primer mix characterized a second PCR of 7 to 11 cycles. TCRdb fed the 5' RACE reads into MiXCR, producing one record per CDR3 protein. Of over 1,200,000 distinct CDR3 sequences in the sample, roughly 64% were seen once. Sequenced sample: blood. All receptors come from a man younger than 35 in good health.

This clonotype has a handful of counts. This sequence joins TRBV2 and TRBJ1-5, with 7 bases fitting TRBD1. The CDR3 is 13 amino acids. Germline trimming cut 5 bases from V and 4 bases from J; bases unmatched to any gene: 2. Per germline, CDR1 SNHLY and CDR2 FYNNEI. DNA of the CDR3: TGTGCCAGCAGTAAGACAGGGAATCAGCCCCAGCATTTT. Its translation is CASSKTGNQPQHF.

CDR3 loop: CASGDIATGELFF. In DNA form, the CDR3 reads TGTGCCAGCGGGGACATCGCGACCGGGGAGCTGTTTTTT. The chain employs TRBV5-6 and TRBJ2-2; possibly TRBD1 for D (6 bases). The CDR3 runs to 13 residues. The germline V and J ends were trimmed by 7 bases and 5 bases, with 12 bases remaining between them. The V gene's germline CDR1 is SGHDT and CDR2 YYEEEE.

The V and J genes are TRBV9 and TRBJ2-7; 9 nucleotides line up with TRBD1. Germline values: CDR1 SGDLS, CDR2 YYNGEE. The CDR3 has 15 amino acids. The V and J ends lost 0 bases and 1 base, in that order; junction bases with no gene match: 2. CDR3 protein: CASSVGTGASYEQYF. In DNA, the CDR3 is TGTGCCAGCAGCGTAGGGACAGGGGCTTCCTACGAGCAGTACTTC.

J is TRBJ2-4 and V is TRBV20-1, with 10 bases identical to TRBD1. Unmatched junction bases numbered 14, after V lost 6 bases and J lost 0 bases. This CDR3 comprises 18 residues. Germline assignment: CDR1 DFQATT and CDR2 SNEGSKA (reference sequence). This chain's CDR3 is CSARIRDRGYLAKNIQYF. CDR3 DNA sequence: TGCAGTGCCAGGATCCGGGACAGGGGATACCTAGCCAAAAACATTCAGTACTTC.

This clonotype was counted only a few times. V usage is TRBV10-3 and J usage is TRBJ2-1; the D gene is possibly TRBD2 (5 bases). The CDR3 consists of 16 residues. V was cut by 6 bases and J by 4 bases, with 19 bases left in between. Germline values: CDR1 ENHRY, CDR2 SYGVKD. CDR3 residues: CAIRNDAGGLYNEQFF. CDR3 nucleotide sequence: TGTGCCATCAGGAACGATGCGGGCGGCCTTTACAATGAGCAGTTCTTC.

DNA for the CDR3: TGTGCCAGCAGTGAGACTAGAGGATACTCTGGGGCCAACGTCCTGACTTTC. Its protein product is CASSETRGYSGANVLTF. The genes are TRBV2 and TRBJ2-6; D perhaps matches TRBD2 (6 bases). V gave up 3 bases and J gave up 0 bases, with 12 bases separating them. This CDR3 is built from 17 residues. Germline loops: CDR1 SNHLY, CDR2 FYNNEI.

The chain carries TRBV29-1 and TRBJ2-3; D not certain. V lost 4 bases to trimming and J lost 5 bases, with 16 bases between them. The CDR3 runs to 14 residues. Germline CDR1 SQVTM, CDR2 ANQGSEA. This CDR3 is CSVVGLLGGDTQYF. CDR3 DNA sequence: TGCAGCGTTGTGGGTCTATTGGGTGGAGATACGCAGTATTTT.

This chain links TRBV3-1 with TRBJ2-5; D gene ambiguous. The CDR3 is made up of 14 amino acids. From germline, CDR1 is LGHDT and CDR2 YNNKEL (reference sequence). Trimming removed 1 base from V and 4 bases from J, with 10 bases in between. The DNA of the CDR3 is TGTGCCAGCAGCCAAGTGACAAACGGAGAGACCCAGTACTTC. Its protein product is CASSQVTNGETQYF.

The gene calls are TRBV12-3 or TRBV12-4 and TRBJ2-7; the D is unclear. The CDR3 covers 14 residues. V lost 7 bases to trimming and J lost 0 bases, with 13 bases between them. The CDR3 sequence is CASTLGWTSYEQYF. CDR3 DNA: TGTGCCAGCACCCTGGGATGGACCTCCTACGAGCAGTACTTC.

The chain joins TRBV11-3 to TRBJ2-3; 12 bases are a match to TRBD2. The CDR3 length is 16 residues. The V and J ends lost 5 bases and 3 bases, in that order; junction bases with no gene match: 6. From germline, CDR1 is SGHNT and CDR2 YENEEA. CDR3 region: CASSLRTSGETDTQYF. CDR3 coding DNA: TGTGCCAGCAGCCTCCGGACTAGCGGGGAGACAGATACGCAGTATTTT.

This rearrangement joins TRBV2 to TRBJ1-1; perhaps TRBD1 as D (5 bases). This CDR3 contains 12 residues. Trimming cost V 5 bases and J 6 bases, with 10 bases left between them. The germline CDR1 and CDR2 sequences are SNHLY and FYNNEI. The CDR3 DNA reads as TGTGCCAGCAGTAACGTGGGGGCTGAAGCTTTCTTT. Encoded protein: CASSNVGAEAFF.

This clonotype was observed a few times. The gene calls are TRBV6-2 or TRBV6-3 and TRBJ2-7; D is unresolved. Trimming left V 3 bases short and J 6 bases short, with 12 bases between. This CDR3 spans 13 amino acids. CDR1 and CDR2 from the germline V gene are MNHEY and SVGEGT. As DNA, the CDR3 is TGTGCCAGCAGTTATGGGGAAACGGGCGAGCAGTACTTC. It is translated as CASSYGETGEQYF.

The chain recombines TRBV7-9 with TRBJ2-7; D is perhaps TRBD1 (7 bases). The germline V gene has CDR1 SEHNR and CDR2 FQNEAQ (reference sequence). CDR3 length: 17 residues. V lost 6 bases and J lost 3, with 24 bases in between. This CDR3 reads CASSYGGRQGTFYEQYF. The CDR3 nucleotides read TGTGCCAGCAGTTACGGGGGAAGACAGGGAACGTTCTACGAGCAGTACTTC.

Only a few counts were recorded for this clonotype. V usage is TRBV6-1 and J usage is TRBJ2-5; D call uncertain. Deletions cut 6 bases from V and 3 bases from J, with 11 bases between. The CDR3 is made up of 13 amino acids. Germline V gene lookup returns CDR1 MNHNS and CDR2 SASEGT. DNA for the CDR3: TGTGCCAGCAGCCAAGGGCCTAAAGAGACCCAGTACTTC. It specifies CASSQGPKETQYF.